This is a list of T cell receptor beta chains from one sample in a study of Graves' ophthalmopathy and Graves' hyperthyroidism. One entry per CDR3 protein results from TCRdb running MiXCR on the multiplex PCR reads. The table includes about 660,000 distinct CDR3 sequences, about two fifths detected once. Sequenced input: peripheral blood. The receptor source for this set is an adult man with Graves' ophthalmopathy. Both conserved end residues are part of each CDR3. The D gene is left open where the match is weak. Some rows mark clone size as missing; the rest say once, few, many or name a class of expanded clone.

J gene,D gene,V gene,clone size,CDR3 DNA,CDR3 protein
TRBJ1-2,TRBD1,TRBV7-9,many,TGTGCCAGCAGTTCTGACAGGGGCAGTGGCGGCTACACCTTC,CASSSDRGSGGYTF
TRBJ2-5,TRBD1,TRBV10-3,-,TGTGCCATAGGACAGGGAGCGGCGGAGACCCAGTACTTC,CAIGQGAAETQYF
TRBJ1-1,-,TRBV12-3/TRBV12-4,many,TGTGCCAGCAGTCGATCCGGGGTCGTAACTGAAGCTTTCTTT,CASSRSGVVTEAFF
TRBJ2-7,-,TRBV12-3/TRBV12-4,many,TGTGCCAGCAGCTCGGGGGTAGCGGTCTACGAGCAGTACTTC,CASSSGVAVYEQYF
TRBJ1-5,-,TRBV2,-,TGTGCCACCTCTGGACGGATCAATCAGCCCCAGCATTTT,CATSGRINQPQHF
TRBJ2-1,TRBD2,TRBV24-1,few,TGTGCCACCGCTAGCGGGAGAGGCGATGAGCAGTTCTTC,CATASGRGDEQFF
TRBJ1-1,-,TRBV9,-,TGTGCCAGCAGCGCTACGGCAGTACGGGGGACGACTGAAGCTTTCTTT,CASSATAVRGTTEAFF
TRBJ1-3,-,TRBV2,-,TGTGCCAGCTTTAAGGACAGCGGAAACACCATATATTTT,CASFKDSGNTIYF
TRBJ1-4,-,TRBV2,few,TGTGCCAGCAGTTACTCCCGGGAAAAACTGTTTTTT,CASSYSREKLFF
TRBJ2-5,TRBD2,TRBV12-3/TRBV12-4,-,TGTGCCAGCAGTTGGAGTACCGGACTAGCTGGATTCGAGACCCAGTACTTC,CASSWSTGLAGFETQYF
TRBJ2-1,TRBD2,TRBV10-3,-,TGTGCCATCAGTGGGACTAGCGGGGGGGACTACTACAATGAGCAGTTCTTC,CAISGTSGGDYYNEQFF
TRBJ1-2,-,TRBV7-9,once,TGTTCCAGCAGCTTAGGGGCCGGGGGCTATGGCCACACCTTC,CSSSLGAGGYGHTF
TRBJ2-3,-,TRBV2,-,TGTGCCAGCAGTCCTAGGACCAGCACAGATACGCAGTATTTT,CASSPRTSTDTQYF
TRBJ2-5,-,TRBV29-1,-,TGCAGCGGAGGTCGCGGAGGGCAAGAGACCCAGTACTTC,CSGGRGGQETQYF
TRBJ1-5,-,TRBV9,few,TGTGCCAGCAGCCAAGGGCAGGATAGCAATCAGCCCCAGCATTTT,CASSQGQDSNQPQHF
TRBJ1-1,-,TRBV9,few,TGTGCCAGCAGCTCCAAGGTAGAAGCTTTCTTT,CASSSKVEAFF
TRBJ1-5,TRBD1,TRBV24-1,once,TGTGCCACCAGTGCTAGGGGACAGGGTAGCAATCAGCCCCAGCATTTT,CATSARGQGSNQPQHF
TRBJ2-7,TRBD1,TRBV20-1,-,TGCAGTGCTAGTTTCGCTCGGGACAGGGACTACGAGCAGTACTTC,CSASFARDRDYEQYF
TRBJ1-4,-,TRBV7-9,-,TGTGCCAGCAGCCTCGACAGGAGTGATAATGAAAAACTGTTTTTT,CASSLDRSDNEKLFF
TRBJ1-1,-,TRBV20-1,-,TGCAGTGCTAGAGATCCCTCAGTGCGGACTGAAGCTTTCTTT,CSARDPSVRTEAFF
TRBJ1-2,-,TRBV7-3,-,TGTGCCAGCAGCTTAAATAAAGACTATGGCTACACCTTC,CASSLNKDYGYTF
TRBJ2-3,TRBD1,TRBV24-1,-,TGTGCCACCAGCCTGGGGATTGGGACAGGGGATGTAGATACGCAGTATTTT,CATSLGIGTGDVDTQYF
TRBJ1-4,TRBD1,TRBV10-1,-,TGCGCCAGGACAGGGTGGATCGAAAAACTGTTTTTT,CARTGWIEKLFF
TRBJ2-2,-,TRBV2,many,TGTGCCAGCAGTGTTCGGCAGGGTGGTTACGGGGAGCTGTTTTTT,CASSVRQGGYGELFF
TRBJ1-4,-,TRBV12-3/TRBV12-4,-,TGTGCCAGCAGTTTTGAAGTTGGTTTGAGGCAGGGAGTGAAAAAACTGTTTTTT,CASSFEVGLRQGVKKLFF
TRBJ2-2,-,TRBV7-2,many,TGTGCCAGCAGCATTCTGGGGGCACCTAACACCGGGGAGCTGTTTTTT,CASSILGAPNTGELFF
TRBJ1-1,TRBD1,TRBV5-1,-,TGCGCCAGCAGCTCGGGGGACAGGGCCAAAACGAACACTGAAGCCTTCTTT,CASSSGDRAKTNTEAFF
TRBJ2-6,TRBD1,TRBV29-1,once,TGCAGCGTAGAGGACAGGACCTACGTCCTGACTTTC,CSVEDRTYVLTF
TRBJ2-2,TRBD2,TRBV2,-,TGTGCCAGCAGTTTACAAAGCGGGGGGCCCACCGGGGAGCTGTTTTTT,CASSLQSGGPTGELFF
TRBJ1-6,TRBD1,TRBV29-1,-,TGCAGTTTCCAGGGGGCGACGAATTCACCCCTCCACTTT,CSFQGATNSPLHF
TRBJ2-3,-,TRBV7-2,-,TGTGCCAGCAGCTTAGTACCACAGACCACAGATACGCAGTATTTT,CASSLVPQTTDTQYF
TRBJ1-5,TRBD1,TRBV7-8,-,TGTGCCAGCAGCTTCACCGGGACAGGGGTGGGTCAGCCCCAGCATTTT,CASSFTGTGVGQPQHF
TRBJ2-2,-,TRBV7-8,many,TGTGCCAGCAGCTTAGTTGGAAGAAACACCGGGGAGCTGTTTTTT,CASSLVGRNTGELFF
TRBJ1-1,-,TRBV10-3,few,TGTGCCAGCCTGGGACCCCGACTAATAGGACAAGCTTTCTTT,CASLGPRLIGQAFF
TRBJ1-1,-,TRBV10-2,-,TGCGCCAGCTCACTAGGGGGGCAGCCAAAAACTGGAGGCACTGAAGCTTTCTTT,CASSLGGQPKTGGTEAFF
TRBJ2-7,-,TRBV20-1,-,TGCAGTGCTAGCAATGGGGCGCTGGACGAGCAGTACTTC,CSASNGALDEQYF
TRBJ1-4,TRBD1,TRBV19,many,TGTGCCAGTACCGATGACAGGGGAGGAACTAATGAAAAACTGTTTTTT,CASTDDRGGTNEKLFF
TRBJ1-6,-,TRBV11-1,-,TGTGCCAGCAGCTTAGAAGGAGGGTCTAATTCACCCCTCCACTTT,CASSLEGGSNSPLHF
TRBJ2-6,TRBD2,TRBV24-1,few,TGTGCCACCAGTGATTCCGGGACTAGCGGGACTACCTCTGGGGCCAACGTCCTGACTTTC,CATSDSGTSGTTSGANVLTF
TRBJ1-1,-,TRBV5-8,many,TGTGCCAGCAGCTTACAGGCTAAGAACACTGAAGCTTTCTTT,CASSLQAKNTEAFF
TRBJ2-7,-,TRBV7-3,-,TGTGCCAGCAGCTTAGCGGGGCTGAACACCGGGGAGCAGTACTTC,CASSLAGLNTGEQYF
TRBJ1-4,-,TRBV29-1,many,TGCAGCGTGGCCAAGAGTACAACTAATGAAAAACTGTTTTTT,CSVAKSTTNEKLFF
TRBJ2-7,TRBD2,TRBV7-2,-,TGTGTCAGCAGTCTAGCGGGGCCGGGCTACGAGCAGTACTTC,CVSSLAGPGYEQYF
TRBJ2-7,-,TRBV5-8,many,TGTGCCAGCAAGGCAGGCCCCATCTACGAGCAGTACTTC,CASKAGPIYEQYF
TRBJ2-7,TRBD2,TRBV2,-,TGTGCCAGCAGCCAAGGTCTTCCTCGGACTAGCGGGGTGAGGGAGCAGTACTTC,CASSQGLPRTSGVREQYF
TRBJ1-6,-,TRBV29-1,many,TGCAGCGTTGAACGAGACAGTAATAATTCACCCCTCCACTTT,CSVERDSNNSPLHF
TRBJ2-5,-,TRBV15,-,TGTGCCACCAGCAGAGATCGGGACCCTGGGGCCAACGTCCTGACCCAGTACTTC,CATSRDRDPGANVLTQYF
TRBJ1-5,TRBD1,TRBV20-1,-,TGCAGTGCCACGGGACAGTCGGGGAGCAATCAGCCCCAGCATTTT,CSATGQSGSNQPQHF
TRBJ1-5,-,TRBV15,-,TGTGCCACCAGCAGAGGACTGAGCAATCAGCCCCAGCATTTT,CATSRGLSNQPQHF
TRBJ1-2,-,TRBV12-3/TRBV12-4,few,TGTGCCAGCAGTTTCGAGTCTAACTATGGCTACACCTTC,CASSFESNYGYTF
TRBJ2-7,TRBD1,TRBV10-3,-,TGTGCCATCAGTGGCTCTGCCGGACAGGGCAAAGAGCAGTACTTC,CAISGSAGQGKEQYF
TRBJ2-6,-,TRBV11-2,once,TGTGCCAGCAGCCAAGGGGAAGTAGCGTCCGGGGCCAACGTCCTGACTTTC,CASSQGEVASGANVLTF
TRBJ2-5,-,TRBV7-6,-,TGTGCCAGCAGCTTGGGGACCCGGTACTTC,CASSLGTRYF
TRBJ2-7,-,TRBV14,many,TGTGCCAGCAGCCGAAAACCGACCTACGAGCAGTACTTC,CASSRKPTYEQYF
TRBJ2-5,-,TRBV15,-,TGTGCCACCAGCAGAGGGGGGGAGGAGACCCAGTACTTC,CATSRGGEETQYF